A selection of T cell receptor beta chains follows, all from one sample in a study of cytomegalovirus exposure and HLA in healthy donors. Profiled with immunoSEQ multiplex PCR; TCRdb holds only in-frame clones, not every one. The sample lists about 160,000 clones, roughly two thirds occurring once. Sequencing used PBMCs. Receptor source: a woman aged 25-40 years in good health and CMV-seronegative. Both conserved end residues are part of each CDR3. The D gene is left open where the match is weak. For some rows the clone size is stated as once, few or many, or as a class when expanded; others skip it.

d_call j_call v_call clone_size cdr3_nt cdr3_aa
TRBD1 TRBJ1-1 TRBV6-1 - TGTGCCAGCAGTGAAGCGGAGGGGGCCAGGGAAGCTTTCTTT CASSEAEGAREAFF
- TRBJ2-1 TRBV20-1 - TGCAGTGCTAGTAAAAACAATGAGCAGTTCTTC CSASKNNEQFF
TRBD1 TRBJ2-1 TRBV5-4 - TGTGCCAGCAGCCCGGGACAGAACTCCTACAATGAGCAGTTCTTC CASSPGQNSYNEQFF
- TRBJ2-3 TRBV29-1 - TGCAGCGTTTCTACAGGCACAGATACGCAGTATTTT CSVSTGTDTQYF
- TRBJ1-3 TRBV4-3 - TGCGCCAGCAGCCAACAGGGTGGAAACACCATATATTTT CASSQQGGNTIYF
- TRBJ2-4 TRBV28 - TGTGCCAGCAGTTTACTGTCAGAAAGGGGTGTGGGTCAGTACTTC CASSLLSERGVGQYF
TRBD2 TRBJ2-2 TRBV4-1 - TGCGCCAGCAGCTTCCTAGTAGCGGGGAGCGGAGCGAACACCGGGGAGCTGTTTTTT CASSFLVAGSGANTGELFF
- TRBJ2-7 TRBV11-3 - TGTGCCAGCAGCTGGGTTACAGGCGCCGAGCAGTACTTC CASSWVTGAEQYF
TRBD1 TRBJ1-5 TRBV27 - TGTGCCAGCAGTGGAGCCGGGACAGGGTTTAACAATCAGCCCCAGCATTTT CASSGAGTGFNNQPQHF
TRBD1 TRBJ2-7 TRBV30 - TGTGCCTGGAGGGAAACCGGGACAGGGGCTCTCTACGAGCAGTACTTC CAWRETGTGALYEQYF
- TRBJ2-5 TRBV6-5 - TGTGCCAGCAGTCAGGCCTCATGGGAGACCCAGTACTTC CASSQASWETQYF
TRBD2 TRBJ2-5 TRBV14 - TGTGCCAGCAGCCAGCTAGCGGAAGAGACCCAGTACTTC CASSQLAEETQYF
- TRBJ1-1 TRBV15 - TGTGCCACCAGTTACACCCCGAACACTGAAGCTTTCTTT CATSYTPNTEAFF
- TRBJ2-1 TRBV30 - TGTGCCTGGAGTGGCCGCTACGGTCCCTACAATGAGCAGTTCTTC CAWSGRYGPYNEQFF
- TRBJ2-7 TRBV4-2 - TGTGCCAGCAGCCAAGATAGAATCGCCTACGAGCAGTACTTC CASSQDRIAYEQYF
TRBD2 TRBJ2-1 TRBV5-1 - TGCGCCAGCAGCTTGTTGCGGGAGGGCCAAGGTGAGCAGTTCTTC CASSLLREGQGEQFF
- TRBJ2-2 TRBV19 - TGTGCCAGTAGTTACAGGGCCTACACCGGGGAGCTGTTTTTT CASSYRAYTGELFF
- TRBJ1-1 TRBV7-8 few TGTGCCAGCAGCTTCGACCGTGGACAGAGACTGAACACTGAAGCTTTCTTT CASSFDRGQRLNTEAFF
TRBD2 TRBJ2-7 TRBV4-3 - TGCGCCAGCAGCCATGGGACTAGCGGGAGTTACGAGCAGTACTTC CASSHGTSGSYEQYF
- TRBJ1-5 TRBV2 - TGTGCCAGCAGTGAGGTACACCTCAATCAGCCCCAGCATTTT CASSEVHLNQPQHF
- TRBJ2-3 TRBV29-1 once TGCAGCGTTGGGGGCTTTAGCACAGATACGCAGTATTTT CSVGGFSTDTQYF
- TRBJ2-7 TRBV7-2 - TGTGCCAGCAGCCCCGTAGGGGATGGAACCTACGAGCAGTACTTC CASSPVGDGTYEQYF
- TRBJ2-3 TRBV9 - TGTGCCAGCAGCGGCTCCTCAGGGGGGGATACGCAGTATTTT CASSGSSGGDTQYF
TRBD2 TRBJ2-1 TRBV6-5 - TGTGCCAGCAGTTACCTAGCGGGGGCGGTTGAGCAGTTCTTC CASSYLAGAVEQFF
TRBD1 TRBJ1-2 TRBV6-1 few TGTGCCAGCAGATCCCCAGGGGGCTACTATGGCTACACCTTC CASRSPGGYYGYTF